Following are 13 T cell receptor beta chains from one sample sequenced in a study of cytomegalovirus exposure and HLA in healthy donors. The PCR employed 60 Vbeta primers together with 13 Jbeta primers. Data came from immunoSEQ multiplex PCR; TCRdb stores just in-frame clones and leaves some out. The profile shows about 160,000 clones, approximately 80% of them singletons. Sequenced input: PBMCs. The receptors stem from a man younger than 45 in good health and CMV-seronegative.

J is TRBJ2-5 and V is TRBV27; the match to TRBD2 covers 8 bases. This CDR3 is built from 16 residues. Trimming cost V 5 bases and J 5 bases; bases outside gene matches: 13. Germline values: CDR1 MNHEY, CDR2 SMNVEV (reference sequence). This CDR3 is CASSPPGLGFRETQYF. The CDR3 nucleotides are TGTGCCAGCAGTCCCCCGGGACTAGGGTTCCGGGAGACCCAGTACTTC.

The V and J genes are TRBV30 and TRBJ2-7; a possible D gene is TRBD2 (6 bases). There are 13 residues in the CDR3. Trimming cost V 3 bases and J 3 bases, with 12 bases left between them. CDR1 is GTSNPN and CDR2 is SVGIG in the germline V gene (reference sequence). The CDR3 DNA reads as TGTGCCTGGAGACGGGACTTTGACTACGAGCAGTACTTC. The encoded protein is CAWRRDFDYEQYF.

V gene TRBV4-1 combines with J gene TRBJ2-1; 10 nucleotides align to TRBD1. V lost 2 bases, J lost 0 bases, and 4 bases stayed unmatched. CDR1 MGHRA and CDR2 YSYEKL come from the germline V gene. The CDR3 spans 17 residues. CDR3 bases: TGCGCCAGCAGCCAAATGGGACAGGGGATCTCCTACAATGAGCAGTTCTTC. Encoded protein: CASSQMGQGISYNEQFF.

The CDR3 is CASSPDREGWWAQYF. CDR3 nucleotides: TGTGCCAGCAGCCCCGACAGGGAAGGTTGGTGGGCCCAGTACTTC. The chain carries TRBV21-1 and TRBJ2-5; TRBD1 is taken as the D call from the table, unchecked against the DNA. TRBV21-1 is reported as a pseudogene. The CDR3 contains 15 residues.

This chain's CDR3 is CSVKGLADSYEQYF. The CDR3 DNA reads as TGCAGCGTTAAAGGACTAGCGGACTCCTACGAGCAGTACTTC. The rearrangement links TRBV29-1 to TRBJ2-7, with 10 bases lining up with TRBD2. Germline-derived CDR1 and CDR2 are SQVTM and ANQGSEA. V was clipped by 5 bases and J by 0 bases; unmatched bases: 4. The CDR3 length is 14 residues.

The rearrangement joins TRBV5-6 to TRBJ2-7; 10 bases agree with TRBD1. Germline-derived CDR1 and CDR2 are SGHDT and YYEEEE. The J segment lost 4 bases and the V segment lost 5 bases, leaving 6 bases of the junction unmatched. The CDR3 length is 14 residues. The CDR3 region is CASRPWTGGYEQYF. The DNA for the CDR3 is TGTGCCAGCAGACCGTGGACAGGGGGGTACGAGCAGTACTTC.

The V and J genes are TRBV15 and TRBJ2-7, with D tentatively TRBD2 (5 bases). The germline CDR1 and CDR2 sequences are LNHNV and YYDKDF (reference sequence). This CDR3 is built from 13 residues. V shed 0 bases and J shed 3 bases, with 6 bases lying between them. CDR3 nucleotides: TGTGCCACCAGCAGAGATGGAGGCTACGAGCAGTACTTC. Protein sequence: CATSRDGGYEQYF.

The chain employs TRBV7-3 and TRBJ1-2, with 7 bases that match TRBD1. The germline CDR1 and CDR2 sequences are SGHTA and FQGTGA. The CDR3 has 16 amino acids. After removal of 5 bases from V and 8 bases from J, the junction contained 17 bases not matched to a gene. CDR3 protein: CASSHLRAGGQWGYTF. CDR3 nucleotide sequence: TGTGCCAGCAGCCACCTACGGGCAGGGGGGCAATGGGGCTACACCTTC.

The V and J genes are TRBV6-4 and TRBJ1-1; a weak D match, TRBD1 (5 bases). Trimming removed 6 bases from V and 10 bases from J, with 12 bases in between. Germline lookup yields CDR1 MRHNA and CDR2 SNTAGT. CDR3 length: 11 amino acids. CDR3 region: CASRIRQRAFF. The CDR3 nucleotides read TGTGCCAGCAGGATCCGACAGCGAGCTTTCTTT.

For the CDR3, the DNA is TGTGCCAGTAGTATACAGGTGATGAACACTGAAGCTTTCTTT. It specifies CASSIQVMNTEAFF. The chain combines TRBV19 with TRBJ1-1; no firm D call. V was clipped by 2 bases and J by 0 bases, with 7 bases between them. The germline gives CDR1 LNHDA, CDR2 SQIVND (reference sequence). The CDR3 consists of 14 residues.

The chain carries TRBV10-1 and TRBJ1-1, with unresolved D. The CDR3 runs 13 residues. Germline CDR1 and CDR2: WNHNN and SYGVQD (reference sequence). V was trimmed by 4 bases and J by 1 base, leaving 7 bases between them. The CDR3 DNA reads TGCGCCAGCAGTGTACGCGGGAACACTGAAGCTTTCTTT. As protein: CASSVRGNTEAFF.

This clone was found a few times. The chain uses TRBV29-1 and TRBJ2-5; maybe TRBD2 (6 bases). The CDR3 is made up of 14 amino acids. V was pared by 4 bases and J by 1 base, with 13 bases between. In germline, CDR1 is SQVTM, CDR2 ANQGSEA. CDR3 in DNA: TGCAGCGTTGTAAACGGCGGGATCCAAGAGACCCAGTACTTC. Protein sequence: CSVVNGGIQETQYF.

The V and J genes are TRBV28 and TRBJ2-3; possible D gene TRBD2, 6 bases. CDR1 and CDR2 (germline): MDHEN, SYDVKM. The CDR3 extends over 18 amino acids. Trimming shortened V by 2 bases and J by 1 base, and 19 bases separated the two germline ends. The CDR3 sequence: CASSLENRAWRGTDTQYF. Written as DNA, the CDR3 is TGTGCCAGCAGTTTAGAGAACCGCGCGTGGAGGGGCACAGATACGCAGTATTTT.